The T cell receptor beta chain under discussion was sequenced for a study of blood T cell repertoires in COVID-19. Study summary: Both acute and convalescent COVID-19 samples were obtained from the United States, Italy and Spain. PBMCs, B-cell-depleted T cells, or T cells provided the cDNA or gDNA that made up the material.

In the authors' methods: Amplification from reference gene primers served as the basis for estimated nucleated cell counts. Method: immunoSEQ multiplex PCR; TCRdb's copy keeps in-frame clones and lacks some. For V, J and clone size, that table is used; D and trimming come from the DNA. This sample yields about 160,000 clones, of which roughly 88% are seen a single time; roughly 1.2% belongs to the top ten. Trimming pared 8 bases from V and 0 bases from J, leaving 7 bases between. The CDR3 has 13 amino acids. Germline CDR1 is SNHLY and CDR2 is FYNNEI. The sequence derives from a man in his sixties who had recovered from COVID-19. Sequenced sample: peripheral blood. V is TRBV2 and J is TRBJ2-2; D might be TRBD1 (5 bases). This CDR3 is CASQQANTGELFF. CDR3 bases: TGTGCCAGCCAACAGGCGAACACCGGGGAGCTGTTTTTT.